A selection of T cell receptor beta chains follows, all from one sample in a study of blood T cell repertoires in COVID-19. The method was immunoSEQ multiplex PCR; TCRdb's version includes in-frame clones alone and lacks a portion of them. Of 150,000 to 200,000 clones in the sample, just under 80% are singletons; the top ten hold around 14%. Source material: peripheral blood. These receptors came from a woman older than 75 with acute or convalescent COVID-19. The CDR3 runs from the conserved cysteine through the conserved F or W. The D gene is left open where the match is weak. Part of the rows lack a size; the others show once, few, many or a class for expanded clones.

j_call,d_call,clone_size,cdr3_length,v_call,cdr3_aa,cdr3_nt
TRBJ2-7,.,.,13,TRBV5-1,CASSFGGIYEQYF,TGCGCCAGCAGCTTCGGGGGAATCTACGAGCAGTACTTC
TRBJ1-4,.,.,14,TRBV6-5,CASSRQRTNEKLFF,TGTGCCAGCAGTAGACAGAGGACTAATGAAAAACTGTTTTTT
TRBJ2-7,TRBD2,.,15,TRBV6-5,CASSYSIAGAYEQYF,TGTGCCAGCAGTTACTCGATAGCGGGGGCCTACGAGCAGTACTTC
TRBJ1-5,TRBD1,.,13,TRBV4-1,CASSTTGVSPQHF,TGCGCCAGCAGCACGACAGGGGTGTCGCCCCAGCATTTT
TRBJ2-1,TRBD2,.,11,TRBV28,CASSLRGREFF,TGTGCCAGCAGTTTAAGAGGGAGGGAGTTCTTC
TRBJ2-7,.,.,14,TRBV27,CASSLYNTNYEQYF,TGTGCCAGCAGTTTATATAACACCAACTACGAGCAGTACTTC
TRBJ1-4,.,.,14,TRBV5-6,CASSQQGVNEKLFF,TGTGCCAGCAGCCAGCAGGGCGTAAATGAAAAACTGTTTTTT
TRBJ1-1,.,.,10,TRBV20-1,CSAKDNEAFF,TGCAGTGCTAAGGACAATGAAGCTTTCTTT
TRBJ2-1,TRBD1,.,16,TRBV11-2,CASSQTGTGVSNEQFF,TGTGCCAGCAGCCAAACCGGGACAGGGGTTTCCAATGAGCAGTTCTTC
TRBJ2-7,TRBD2,.,13,TRBV24-1,CATSPRGGDEQYF,TGTGCCACCAGCCCCCGGGGGGGAGACGAGCAGTACTTC
TRBJ1-1,TRBD1,few,15,TRBV7-8,CASSSRTGQGPEAFF,TGTGCCAGCAGCTCCCGAACGGGACAGGGGCCTGAAGCTTTCTTT
TRBJ2-4,TRBD1,.,17,TRBV29-1,CSFHGTGGPLAKNIQYF,TGCAGCTTCCACGGGACAGGGGGCCCCCTAGCCAAAAACATTCAGTACTTC
TRBJ2-5,.,.,14,TRBV28,CASSFPGSPGTQYF,TGTGCCAGCAGTTTTCCAGGGTCCCCAGGGACCCAGTACTTC
TRBJ2-7,.,few,13,TRBV7-8,CASSSQRAYEQYF,TGTGCCAGCAGCTCGCAGAGGGCCTACGAGCAGTACTTC
TRBJ1-1,.,.,14,TRBV2,CASSVREVHTEAFF,TGTGCCAGCAGTGTCAGGGAAGTGCACACTGAAGCTTTCTTT
TRBJ2-7,TRBD1,.,14,TRBV29-1,CSVAPLTGGYEQYF,TGCAGCGTGGCCCCTTTAACAGGGGGGTACGAGCAGTACTTC
TRBJ2-5,.,.,14,TRBV5-1,CASSQTATQETQYF,TGCGCCAGCAGCCAGACAGCGACTCAAGAGACCCAGTACTTC
TRBJ2-7,.,.,15,TRBV9,CASSVAGGPTYEQYF,TGTGCCAGCAGCGTAGCCGGGGGGCCTACCTACGAGCAGTACTTC
TRBJ2-1,.,.,13,TRBV5-1,CASSPASSNEQFF,TGCGCCAGCAGCCCGGCTAGCTCCAATGAGCAGTTCTTC
TRBJ1-1,.,once,12,TRBV19,CASSYRVTEAFF,TGTGCCAGTAGCTACAGGGTCACTGAAGCTTTCTTT
TRBJ2-7,TRBD1,few,16,TRBV5-1,CASSFRTGGMDYEQYF,TGCGCCAGCAGCTTCCGTACAGGGGGAATGGACTACGAGCAGTACTTC
TRBJ1-1,.,.,14,TRBV28,CASRLPGRDTEAFF,TGTGCCAGCAGACTACCAGGGAGGGACACTGAAGCTTTCTTT
TRBJ1-4,.,.,14,TRBV19,CASSQQDKFEKLFF,TGTGCCAGTAGTCAACAAGACAAATTCGAAAAACTGTTTTTT
TRBJ2-2,.,once,19,TRBV6-4,CASSDSIRFRGRHTGELFF,TGTGCCAGCAGTGACTCCATTCGATTCCGGGGAAGGCACACCGGGGAGCTGTTTTTT
TRBJ2-3,.,few,14,TRBV5-1,CASSPVRGTDTQYF,TGCGCCAGCAGCCCTGTTAGAGGCACAGATACGCAGTATTTT
TRBJ1-1,.,.,13,TRBV12-3/TRBV12-4,CASSVGTHTEAFF,TGTGCCAGCAGTGTCGGGACACACACTGAAGCTTTCTTT